Listed here are 16 T cell receptor beta chains from one sample, sequenced in a study of response to subunit inactivated influenza vaccine. In TCRdb, the RT-PCR reads were re-called with MiXCR into one record per CDR3 protein. The table records more than 550,000 distinct CDR3 sequences, around 11% of them present only once. A further study also used this sample, focusing on T cells expressing NK-cell markers. Per that study: TCR beta cDNA was made by 5'RACE template switching with UMIs.

Source: PBMCs from blood, taken on the day of vaccination. These receptors were obtained from a man aged 50 to 60 who received an inactivated influenza vaccine.

Only a few counts were recorded for this clonotype. The chain couples TRBV20-1 to TRBJ2-1, with TRBD1 matching 9 bases. The ends lost 6 bases at V and 6 bases at J; junction bases unmatched: 9. This CDR3 contains 14 residues. The germline V gene has CDR1 DFQATT and CDR2 SNEGSKA (reference sequence). CDR3 nucleotide sequence: TGCAGTGCCATTACCGGGACAGGGATCAATGAGCAGTTCTTC. It yields the protein CSAITGTGINEQFF.

The chain recombines TRBV10-3 with TRBJ2-1; 7 nucleotides align to TRBD2. This CDR3 contains 17 residues. The V segment lost 0 bases and the J segment 1 base; nucleotides outside the gene matches: 6. Germline CDR1 and CDR2: ENHRY and SYGVKD. CDR3 residues: CAISESGTTRSYNEQFF. CDR3 nucleotide sequence: TGTGCCATCAGTGAGTCTGGGACTACTCGGTCCTACAATGAGCAGTTCTTC.

V and J are TRBV5-1 and TRBJ2-5, with 7 bases fitting TRBD2. From germline, CDR1 is SGHRS and CDR2 YFSETQ. J was trimmed by 2 bases and V by 4 bases; bases with no gene match: 5. The CDR3 is made up of 14 amino acids. The CDR3, as DNA: TGCGCCAGCAGCGTCCAGGGACTACAAGAGACCCAGTACTTC. Amino acid sequence: CASSVQGLQETQYF.

The sample holds a few counts of this clonotype. The chain employs TRBV24-1 and TRBJ2-7; a possible D gene is TRBD2 (5 bases). CDR1 and CDR2 from the germline V gene are KGHDR and SFDVKD. The CDR3 runs 14 residues. The ends were cut back, 5 bases at V and 2 bases at J, with 12 bases in the middle. In nucleotides, the CDR3 is TGTGCCACCAGTGGTCATCAGCGGCCCTACGAGCAGTACTTC. This codes for CATSGHQRPYEQYF.

This clonotype was counted a few times. The chain employs TRBV7-2 and TRBJ2-3; tentative D call: TRBD1 (6 bases). The CDR3 has 13 amino acids. V was cut by 5 bases and J by 5 bases, with 11 bases left in between. CDR1 is SGHTA, CDR2 FQGNSA, per germline. The CDR3 region is CASSARTVDTQYF. CDR3 DNA: TGTGCCAGCAGCGCACGGACAGTAGATACGCAGTATTTT.

This clonotype occurred many times. The V gene is TRBV20-1, the J gene TRBJ2-5; D gene uncertain. The germline CDR1 and CDR2 sequences are DFQATT and SNEGSKA (reference sequence). V was shortened by 4 bases and J by 4 bases, with 10 bases between the two germline ends. CDR3 length: 12 amino acids. DNA of the CDR3: TGCAGTGCTACTACGGGTTCAGAGACCCAGTACTTC. Protein sequence: CSATTGSETQYF.

This clonotype showed up just a few times. The CDR3 region has the DNA TGCAGTGCTAGAAACCCGACAGGGGCCTACGAGCAGTACTTC. It translates to CSARNPTGAYEQYF. V is TRBV20-1 and J is TRBJ2-7; 8 bases line up with TRBD1. The CDR3 spans 14 residues. Germline V gene data show CDR1 as DFQATT and CDR2 as SNEGSKA (reference sequence). Trimming removed 2 bases from V and 2 bases from J; junction bases left unmatched: 5.

The V and J genes are TRBV15 and TRBJ2-7; the D is unclear. Germline CDR1 reads LNHNV; CDR2 reads YYDKDF (reference sequence). Trimming stripped 0 bases from V and 3 bases from J, with 9 bases between. CDR3 length: 14 residues. This CDR3 reads CATSRDRVFYEQYF. In nucleotides, the CDR3 is TGTGCCACCAGCAGAGATCGGGTGTTCTACGAGCAGTACTTC.

V gene TRBV12-3 or TRBV12-4 combines with J gene TRBJ1-5; D gene unclear. Trimming shortened V by 1 base and J by 6 bases, and 4 bases separated the two germline ends. CDR3 length: 12 amino acids. The CDR3 DNA sequence: TGTGCCAGCAGTTTAGGCTTTCAGCCCCAGCATTTT. Protein sequence: CASSLGFQPQHF.

The sample holds a few counts of this clonotype. The chain couples TRBV20-1 to TRBJ2-7; 8 nucleotides match TRBD1. Per the germline V gene, CDR1 is DFQATT and CDR2 is SNEGSKA (reference sequence). V shed 3 bases and J 3 bases; nucleotides not matched to a gene: 7. The CDR3 covers 14 residues. The CDR3 DNA reads as TGCAGTGCTAGTGGTGGGACAGGATTCTACGAGCAGTACTTC. It translates to CSASGGTGFYEQYF.

In this sample, this clonotype turned up many times. The V and J genes are TRBV7-2 and TRBJ2-1; tentative D call: TRBD2 (6 bases). V lost 5 bases, J lost 0 bases, and 14 bases lay in between. Germline lookup yields CDR1 SGHTA and CDR2 FQGNSA. This CDR3 has 16 residues. The CDR3 sequence: CASSAGWAYSYNEQFF. CDR3 sequence (DNA): TGTGCCAGCAGCGCGGGGTGGGCCTACTCCTACAATGAGCAGTTCTTC. Filled out from reference TRBV7-2 and TRBJ2-1, the complete variable domain reads GAGVSQSPSNKVTEKGKDVELRCDPISGHTALYWYRQSLGQGLEFLIYFQGNSAPDKSGLPSDRFSAERTGGSVSTLTIQRTQQEDSAVYLCASSAGWAYSYNEQFFGPGTRLTVL.

CDR3 coding DNA: TGTGCCACCCTGGGAGCGGGGGGCCCGAATGAGCAGTTCTTC. As protein: CATLGAGGPNEQFF. V and J are TRBV28 and TRBJ2-1; 9 bases line up with TRBD2. CDR1 and CDR2 from the germline V gene are MDHEN and SYDVKM. V dropped 10 bases and J dropped 7; count of bases not matched to a gene: 11. The CDR3 has 14 residues.

V is TRBV6-2 or TRBV6-3 and J is TRBJ2-1, with 7 bases lining up with TRBD2. CDR3 length equals 14 residues. Trimming at V came to 8 bases and at J to 12 bases, leaving 16 bases not matched to a gene. Germline V gives CDR1 MNHEY, CDR2 SVGEGT. Here the CDR3 reads CASGPPGGFGGQFF. CDR3 bases: TGTGCCAGCGGACCCCCGGGAGGTTTTGGAGGGCAGTTCTTC.

The rearrangement uses TRBV3-1 and TRBJ2-1, with D unresolved. Germline V CDR1 and CDR2: LGHDT, YNNKEL (reference sequence). CDR3 length equals 13 residues. V was trimmed by 4 bases and J by 6 bases, leaving 10 bases between them. This CDR3 is CASSPTLSNEQFF. CDR3 bases: TGTGCCAGCAGCCCGACCTTGTCCAATGAGCAGTTCTTC.

This clonotype was detected only a few times. The J gene is TRBJ2-5, the V gene TRBV24-1; TRBD1 aligns across 7 bases. Per germline, CDR1 KGHDR and CDR2 SFDVKD. Trimming took 7 bases from V and 4 from J; bases not matched to a gene: 8. The CDR3 is 14 residues long. The CDR3 DNA follows: TGTGCCACCAGGGACACAAGGACAGGAGAGACCCAGTACTTC. It codes for CATRDTRTGETQYF.

This clonotype occurred a few times. The CDR3 DNA is TGTGCCAGCAGCCAGTTCAGGGGCACTGAAGCTTTCTTT. This codes for CASSQFRGTEAFF. V is TRBV14 and J is TRBJ1-1, with a tentative D call TRBD1 (6 bases). This CDR3 is built from 13 residues. CDR1 SGHDN and CDR2 FVKESK come from the germline V gene. Trimming pared 3 bases from V and 4 bases from J, leaving 9 bases between.